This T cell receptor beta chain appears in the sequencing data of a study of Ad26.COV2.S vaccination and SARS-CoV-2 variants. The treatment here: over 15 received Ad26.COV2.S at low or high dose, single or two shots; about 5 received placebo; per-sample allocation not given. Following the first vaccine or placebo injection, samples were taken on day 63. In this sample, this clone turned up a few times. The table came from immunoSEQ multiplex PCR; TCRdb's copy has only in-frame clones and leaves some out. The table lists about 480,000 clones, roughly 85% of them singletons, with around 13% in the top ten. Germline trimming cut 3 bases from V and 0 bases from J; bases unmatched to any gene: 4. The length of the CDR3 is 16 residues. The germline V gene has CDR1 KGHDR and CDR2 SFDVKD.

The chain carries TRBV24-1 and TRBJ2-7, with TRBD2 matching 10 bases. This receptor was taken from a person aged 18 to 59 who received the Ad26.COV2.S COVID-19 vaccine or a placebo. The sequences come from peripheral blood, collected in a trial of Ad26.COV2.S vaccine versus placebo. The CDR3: CATSDPLAGASYEQYF. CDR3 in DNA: TGTGCCACCAGTGATCCCCTAGCGGGAGCCTCCTACGAGCAGTACTTC.